What follows are 24 T cell receptor beta chains derived from one specimen sequenced in a study of shared clonotypes between healthy human individuals. Generated by immunoSEQ multiplex PCR, the TCRdb table keeps only in-frame clones and is missing some. The data contain 400,000 or so clones, 95% to 97% of them seen just once; the ten biggest clones take up more than 0.3%. The source material was memory CD8+ T cells sorted from blood. The subset is: CD45RO+ cells pooled with CCR7-negative TemRA cells. Receptors originate from a man aged 25-45 years in good health.

This chain uses TRBV7-2 with TRBJ1-1; a weak D match, TRBD1 (5 bases). In germline, CDR1 is SGHTA, CDR2 FQGNSA. This CDR3 contains 16 residues. V lost 5 bases, J lost 1 base, and 17 bases lay in between. CDR3 sequence: CASSQRTLRGNTEAFF. CDR3 nucleotides: TGTGCCAGCAGCCAGAGGACTCTGAGGGGGAACACTGAAGCTTTCTTT.

The rearrangement joins TRBV18 to TRBJ2-7, with TRBD2 identical over 11 bases. The CDR3 is 14 residues long. Germline V lookup: CDR1 KGHSH, CDR2 LQKENI. J gave up 4 bases and V 5 bases, and 4 bases lay outside the gene matches. This CDR3 is CASSALAGAYEQYF. The CDR3 region has the DNA TGTGCCAGCTCAGCACTAGCGGGAGCGTACGAGCAGTACTTC.

This chain links TRBV25-1 with TRBJ2-5; D is uncertain. This CDR3 has 15 amino acids. The germline V and J ends were trimmed by 5 bases and 1 base, with 14 bases remaining between them. Germline assignment: CDR1 MGHDK and CDR2 SYGVNS. The CDR3 here is CASSPLVESQETQYF. The CDR3 DNA reads as TGTGCCAGCAGTCCCCTAGTCGAGAGCCAAGAGACCCAGTACTTC.

The chain employs TRBV2 and TRBJ2-5, with TRBD2 as a possible D gene (6 bases). This CDR3 is built from 15 residues. Trimming removed 7 bases at V and 5 bases at J, with 20 bases between. The V gene's germline CDR1 is SNHLY and CDR2 FYNNEI. CDR3 in DNA: TGTGCCAGCATTATAGGTCGGACAAGCGGGGAGACCCAGTACTTC. Its translation: CASIIGRTSGETQYF.

As to this clone: Other nucleotide sequences from this sample produce the same CDR3. The rearrangement links TRBV7-2 to TRBJ2-2; no firm D call. The CDR3 length is 14 residues. V was shortened by 1 base and J by 1 base, with 4 bases between the two germline ends. The germline V gene has CDR1 SGHTA and CDR2 FQGNSA. The CDR3 loop reads CASSLGQNTGELFF. In nucleotides, the CDR3 is TGTGCCAGCAGCTTAGGGCAGAACACCGGGGAGCTGTTTTTT. The variable domain in full, with the rest retrieved from reference TRBV7-2 and TRBJ2-2, is GAGVSQSPSNKVTEKGKDVELRCDPISGHTALYWYRQSLGQGLEFLIYFQGNSAPDKSGLPSDRFSAERTGGSVSTLTIQRTQQEDSAVYLCASSLGQNTGELFFGEGSRLTVL.

The chain recombines TRBV19 with TRBJ2-1; the D call may be TRBD1 or TRBD2 (5 bases each). Looked up from germline, CDR1 is LNHDA and CDR2 is SQIVND (reference sequence). The V end was cut by 3 bases, the J end by 12 bases, with 18 bases between. The CDR3 is made up of 14 amino acids. The CDR3 loop is CASSMPGTPAGQFF. DNA of the CDR3: TGTGCCAGTAGTATGCCCGGGACGCCGGCCGGGCAGTTCTTC.

The V call is TRBV5-1, the J call TRBJ2-6; 7 bases align to TRBD1. CDR1 is SGHRS, CDR2 YFSETQ, per germline. V shed 4 bases, J shed 4 bases, and the junction held 17 bases outside the gene matches. The CDR3 is 19 amino acids. The CDR3 nucleotides are TGCGCCAGCAGCGGAAACCGGGACAGCGGTGGACTCGGGGCCAACGTCCTGACTTTC. Translation: CASSGNRDSGGLGANVLTF.

This chain connects TRBV7-3 to TRBJ1-4; 10 bases map to TRBD1. Looked up from germline, CDR1 is SGHTA and CDR2 is FQGTGA. V lost 2 bases, J lost 6 bases, and 6 bases stayed unmatched. This CDR3 region has 16 residues. The CDR3: CASSLPWDRGYEKLFF. In nucleotides, the CDR3 is TGTGCCAGCAGCTTACCCTGGGACAGGGGTTATGAAAAACTGTTTTTT.

CDR3: CASSRGDTEAFF. DNA for the CDR3: TGTGCCAGCAGCCGGGGGGACACTGAAGCTTTCTTT. This sequence joins TRBV11-3 and TRBJ1-1, with D possibly TRBD1 on 5 matching bases. Trimming removed 5 bases from V and 3 bases from J, with 7 bases in between. CDR1 is SGHNT, CDR2 YENEEA, per germline. The CDR3 runs 12 residues.

This sequence joins TRBV11-2 and TRBJ2-3, with 9 bases fitting TRBD2. Germline V gene lookup returns CDR1 SGHAT and CDR2 FQNNGV. The V and J ends lost 1 base and 4 bases, in that order; junction bases with no gene match: 6. The CDR3 length is 16 residues. CDR3: CASSLGASGISDTQYF. CDR3 coding DNA: TGTGCCAGCAGCTTAGGGGCTAGCGGGATATCAGATACGCAGTATTTT.

This clone showed up just a few times. The CDR3 bases are TGTGCCAGCAGCTCAGGGAGAGAAGCTTTCTTT. As protein: CASSSGREAFF. This chain uses TRBV7-9 with TRBJ1-1, with D possibly TRBD1 on 5 matching bases. V lost 4 bases to trimming and J lost 8 bases, with 8 bases between them. The CDR3 runs to 11 residues. The V gene's germline CDR1 is SEHNR and CDR2 FQNEAQ (reference sequence). The whole variable domain, remainder taken from reference TRBV7-9 and TRBJ1-1, is DTGVSQNPRHKITKRGQNVTFRCDPISEHNRLYWYRQTLGQGPEFLTYFQNEAQLEKSRLLSDRFSAERPKGSFSTLEIQRTEQGDSAMYLCASSSGREAFFGQGTRLTVV.

This chain joins TRBV7-2 and TRBJ2-7, with D tentatively TRBD2 (6 bases). The V gene's germline CDR1 is SGHTA and CDR2 FQGNSA. Between the trimmed V and J ends, which lost 4 bases and 4 bases, there was a span of 17 bases. The CDR3 loop spans 15 amino acids. The CDR3 DNA sequence: TGTGCCAGCAGCTCCGTGGTCGGGAGCTGGTACGAGCAGTACTTC. Protein sequence: CASSSVVGSWYEQYF.

The chain is built from TRBV28 and TRBJ2-5, with no clear D. V lost 6 bases, J lost 2 bases, and 7 bases lay in between. In germline, CDR1 is MDHEN, CDR2 SYDVKM. CDR3 size: 12 residues. CDR3: CASSLTQETQYF. CDR3 bases: TGTGCCAGCAGCCTCACGCAAGAGACCCAGTACTTC.

The rearrangement links TRBV2 to TRBJ2-3; 11 nucleotides agree with TRBD2. The germline gives CDR1 SNHLY, CDR2 FYNNEI. This CDR3 comprises 14 residues. V shed 9 bases, J shed 2 bases, and the junction held 4 bases outside the gene matches. The CDR3 spells CASIAGGATDTQYF. CDR3 DNA sequence: TGTGCCAGTATAGCGGGAGGGGCCACAGATACGCAGTATTTT.

The chain couples TRBV9 to TRBJ2-1; TRBD1 matches 8 bases. The germline V gene has CDR1 SGDLS and CDR2 YYNGEE. This CDR3 has 16 residues. J gave up 2 bases and V 4 bases, and 8 bases lay outside the gene matches. Written as DNA, the CDR3 is TGTGCCAGCAGCTCAAACGACAGGGGCCCCTACAATGAGCAGTTCTTC. Its protein is CASSSNDRGPYNEQFF.

This rearrangement joins TRBV28 to TRBJ2-7; weak D call: TRBD2 (6 bases). CDR3 length: 15 residues. Deletions cut 2 bases from V and 6 bases from J, with 17 bases between. Germline V gene sequence: CDR1 MDHEN, CDR2 SYDVKM. This chain's CDR3 is CASSLIGTLRREQYF. CDR3 bases: TGTGCCAGCAGTTTAATAGGGACTCTCCGGCGCGAGCAGTACTTC.

The rearrangement links TRBV6-1 to TRBJ1-5; TRBD1 matches at 7 bases. The CDR3 contains 13 residues. After removal of 11 bases from V and 5 bases from J, the junction contained 9 bases not matched to a gene. The V gene's germline CDR1 is MNHNS and CDR2 SASEGT. CDR3 region: CAGNRGPYQPQHF. In DNA form, the CDR3 reads TGTGCCGGAAACAGGGGCCCCTATCAGCCCCAGCATTTT.

This sequence joins TRBV25-1 and TRBJ1-4; D unclear. Trimming took off 4 bases at V and 0 bases at J, with 9 bases between the two ends. Germline values: CDR1 MGHDK, CDR2 SYGVNS. The CDR3 has 15 residues. The CDR3: CASSVGSATNEKLFF. The DNA for the CDR3 is TGTGCCAGCAGTGTGGGAAGTGCAACTAATGAAAAACTGTTTTTT.

This chain joins TRBV11-2 and TRBJ2-7; D ambiguous. The CDR3 loop spans 12 amino acids. Germline V gives CDR1 SGHAT, CDR2 FQNNGV. V shed 1 base and J shed 9 bases, with 10 bases lying between them. The CDR3 nucleotides are TGTGCCAGCAGCTTAGTACAGACACCGCAGTACTTC. Translation: CASSLVQTPQYF.

The rearrangement links TRBV6-5 to TRBJ1-2; TRBD1 might be the D (5 bases). CDR3 length: 14 residues. V was shortened by 6 bases and J by 2 bases, with 13 bases between the two germline ends. The germline gives CDR1 MNHEY, CDR2 SVGAGI. CDR3 protein: CASSKAGGNYGYTF. CDR3 sequence (DNA): TGTGCCAGCAGCAAGGCCGGGGGAAACTATGGCTACACCTTC.

This clone has only one observation. The chain is built from TRBV10-2 and TRBJ2-7; possibly TRBD2 for D (6 bases). The CDR3 runs 15 residues. CDR1 and CDR2 from the germline V gene are WSHSY and SAAADI. V lost 4 bases to trimming and J lost 0 bases, with 13 bases between them. The CDR3 sequence is CASSADLRGSYEQYF. As DNA, the CDR3 is TGCGCCAGCAGTGCGGACTTGCGGGGCTCCTACGAGCAGTACTTC.

The chain combines TRBV7-3 with TRBJ1-1, with D unclear. V lost 2 bases to trimming and J lost 6 bases, with 13 bases between them. The CDR3 consists of 14 residues. The germline V gene encodes CDR1 SGHTA and CDR2 FQGTGA. CDR3 sequence: CASSLYQKRAEAFF. The CDR3, as DNA: TGTGCCAGCAGCTTATACCAAAAGAGAGCTGAAGCTTTCTTT.

The gene calls are TRBV30 and TRBJ2-2; 8 nucleotides align to TRBD2. The V segment lost 4 bases and the J segment 6 bases; nucleotides outside the gene matches: 7. CDR1 and CDR2 (germline): GTSNPN, SVGIG (reference sequence). The CDR3 has 14 residues. The CDR3 sequence: CAWIASGSPGELFF. In DNA form, the CDR3 reads TGTGCCTGGATAGCAAGCGGGAGTCCCGGGGAGCTGTTTTTT. The variable domain in full, completed from reference TRBV30 and TRBJ2-2, reads SQTIHQWPATLVQPVGSPLSLECTVEGTSNPNLYWYRQAAGRGLQLLFYSVGIGQISSEVPQNLSASRPQDRQFILSSKKLLLSDSGFYLCAWIASGSPGELFFGEGSRLTVL.

This chain joins TRBV7-2 and TRBJ2-7; 9 nucleotides agree with TRBD1. Germline CDR1 SGHTA, CDR2 FQGNSA. This CDR3 has 16 amino acids. The ends lost 5 bases at V and 2 bases at J; junction bases unmatched: 10. CDR3 in DNA: TGTGCCAGCAGCCGGGCGGGGACAGGGATGACCTACGAGCAGTACTTC. This sequence encodes CASSRAGTGMTYEQYF.